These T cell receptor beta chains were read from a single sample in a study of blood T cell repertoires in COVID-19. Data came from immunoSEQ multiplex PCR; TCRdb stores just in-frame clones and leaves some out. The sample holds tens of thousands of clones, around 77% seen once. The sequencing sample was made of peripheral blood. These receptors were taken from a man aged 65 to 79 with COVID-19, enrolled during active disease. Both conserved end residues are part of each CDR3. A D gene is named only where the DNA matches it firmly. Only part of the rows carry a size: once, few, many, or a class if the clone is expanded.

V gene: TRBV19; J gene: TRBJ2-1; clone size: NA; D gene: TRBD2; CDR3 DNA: TGTGCCAGTAGTGTACTAGCGGGAGCGTCCTACAATGAGCAGTTCTTC; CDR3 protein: CASSVLAGASYNEQFF
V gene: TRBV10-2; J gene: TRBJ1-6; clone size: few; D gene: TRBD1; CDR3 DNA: TGCGCCAGCAGCTCAGGGGGCCATAATTCACCCCTCCACTTT; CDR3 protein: CASSSGGHNSPLHF
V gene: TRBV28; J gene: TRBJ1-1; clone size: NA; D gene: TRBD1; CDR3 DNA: TGTGCCAGCACCTCACAGGGGAAGGGCACTGAAGCTTTCTTT; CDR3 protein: CASTSQGKGTEAFF
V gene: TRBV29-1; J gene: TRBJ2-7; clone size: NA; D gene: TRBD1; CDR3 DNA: TGCAGCGTTGTAAAGGGACAGGGGGCTTACGAGCAGTACTTC; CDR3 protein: CSVVKGQGAYEQYF
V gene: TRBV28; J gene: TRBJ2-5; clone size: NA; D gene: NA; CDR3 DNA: TGTGCCAGCGGTACTCGGGACTTTTGGGCGACCCAGTACTTC; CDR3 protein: CASGTRDFWATQYF
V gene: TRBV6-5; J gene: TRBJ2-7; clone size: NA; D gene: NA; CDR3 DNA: TGTGCCAGCAGTTACTCTTACGGAGCTTCCTACGAGCAGTACTTC; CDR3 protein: CASSYSYGASYEQYF
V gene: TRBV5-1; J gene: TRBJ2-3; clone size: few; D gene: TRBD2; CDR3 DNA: TGCGCCAGCAGCTTGGATAGCGGGCCCGATACGCAGTATTTT; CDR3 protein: CASSLDSGPDTQYF
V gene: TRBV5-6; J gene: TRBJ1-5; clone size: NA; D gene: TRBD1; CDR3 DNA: TGTGCCAGCACGAGGACAGGGGGCACCAATCAGCCCCAGCATTTT; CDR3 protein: CASTRTGGTNQPQHF
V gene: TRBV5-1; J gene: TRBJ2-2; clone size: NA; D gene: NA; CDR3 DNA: TGCGCCAGCAGCCCCTTCGGGGGAACGAACACCGGGGAGCTGTTTTTT; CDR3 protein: CASSPFGGTNTGELFF
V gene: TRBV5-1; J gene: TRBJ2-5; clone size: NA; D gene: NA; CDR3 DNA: TGCGCCAGCAGCTTGGCTCAGTATCAAGAGACCCAGTACTTC; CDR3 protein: CASSLAQYQETQYF
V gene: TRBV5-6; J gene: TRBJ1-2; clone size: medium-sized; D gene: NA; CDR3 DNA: TGTGCCAGCAGCTTGGGGCTTACTAACTATGGCTACACCTTC; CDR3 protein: CASSLGLTNYGYTF
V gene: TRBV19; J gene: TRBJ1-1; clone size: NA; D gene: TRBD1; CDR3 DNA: TGTGCCAGTTTTCCACCCGGGACAGGGATGAACACTGAAGCTTTCTTT; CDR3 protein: CASFPPGTGMNTEAFF
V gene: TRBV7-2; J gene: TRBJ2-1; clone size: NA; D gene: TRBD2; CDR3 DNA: TGTGCCAGCAGCTTACTGACTAGCGGGAGTTATGAGCAGTTCTTC; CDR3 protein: CASSLLTSGSYEQFF
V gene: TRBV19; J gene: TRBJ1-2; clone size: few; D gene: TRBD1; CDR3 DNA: TGTGCCAGTAGTATCGGACAGGGACCCCTCTATGGCTACACCTTC; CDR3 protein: CASSIGQGPLYGYTF
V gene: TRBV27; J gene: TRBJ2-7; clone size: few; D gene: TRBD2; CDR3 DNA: TGTGCCAGCAGTTTGGACCTAGCGGTCCACCAATACGAGCAGTACTTC; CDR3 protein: CASSLDLAVHQYEQYF
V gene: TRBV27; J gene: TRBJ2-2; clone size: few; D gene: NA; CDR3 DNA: TGTGCCAGCAGTCCGGTGGGGCGGGAGAACACCGGGGAGCTGTTTTTT; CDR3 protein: CASSPVGRENTGELFF
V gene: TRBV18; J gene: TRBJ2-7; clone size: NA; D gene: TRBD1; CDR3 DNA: TGTGCCAGCTCACCATCCGCGGGACAGGGGTACGAGCAGTACTTC; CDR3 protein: CASSPSAGQGYEQYF
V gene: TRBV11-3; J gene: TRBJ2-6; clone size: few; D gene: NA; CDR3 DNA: TGTGCCAGCAGCCCCAGGGGTGGGGCCAACGTCCTGACTTTC; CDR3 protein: CASSPRGGANVLTF
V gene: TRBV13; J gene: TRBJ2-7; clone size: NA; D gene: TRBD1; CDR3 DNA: TGTGCCAGCAGCAACTCCGACAGGGCTTCCTACGAGCAGTACTTC; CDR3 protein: CASSNSDRASYEQYF
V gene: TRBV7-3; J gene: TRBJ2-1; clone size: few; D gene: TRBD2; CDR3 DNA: TGTGCCAGCAGCGGGGGAGGGTCCTACAATGAGCAGTTCTTC; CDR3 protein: CASSGGGSYNEQFF
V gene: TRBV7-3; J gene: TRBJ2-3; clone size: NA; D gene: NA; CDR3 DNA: TGTGCCAGCAGCCCTTGGGTGCGGGGTCAAGATACGCAGTATTTT; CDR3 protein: CASSPWVRGQDTQYF
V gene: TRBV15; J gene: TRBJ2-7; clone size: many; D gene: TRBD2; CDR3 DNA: TGTGCCACCAGCAGAGATATGTTACTAGCGAACCACGAGCAGTACTTC; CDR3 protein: CATSRDMLLANHEQYF